Listed here is a single T cell receptor beta chain. It lacks a known antigen. Base qualities are missing; no much larger clone stands one base away. Library prep was done by the immunoSEQ multiplex PCR assay. This immuneACCESS table, as held by TCRdb, lists in-frame sequences with V and J called but not all clones. Of the missing ones, under half trace to an unresolved V gene in checked studies; the others have no known cause. Within this sample are over 50,000 clones, with around 92% of them counted one time only. Around 0.25% of the sample rests with the top ten. The sample belongs to a study of T cell changes during pregnancy in multiple sclerosis (dated by TCRdb to about 2019). Turning to the overall study: The study looked at changes in the T cell repertoire across pregnancy in women with multiple sclerosis.

V ends up 4 bases short and J 5 bases short, with an unmatched junction base count of 8. CDR1 and CDR2 are read off the germline V gene as SGHRS and YFSETQ. The CDR3 runs 14 residues from the cysteine to the phenylalanine. The kept DNA is CDR3 alone, 42 bases in frame from the first base. This chain is built from TRBV5-1 and TRBJ2-7; 8 central nucleotides agree with TRBD2. The TCR sequence derives from a female donor with multiple sclerosis, enrolled in a pregnancy study. Sequences were derived from CD4+ T cells from peripheral blood mononuclear cells, sampled in the third trimester of pregnancy. This receptor has the CDR3 CASSRGGVADEQYF. The sequence in DNA is TGCGCCAGCAGCCGGGGGGGGGTTGCGGACGAGCAGTACTTC.